The next 10 T cell receptor beta chains were all read from a single sample in a study of blood T cell repertoires in COVID-19. Repertoires were generated with immunoSEQ multiplex PCR, while TCRdb's copy carries only in-frame clones and drops some. The table lists about 61,000 clones, 60% to 80% of them singletons. The specimen sequenced was peripheral blood. All receptors come from a man older than 75 with active or convalescent COVID-19.

The CDR3 protein is CASLAPGGYTF. CDR3 sequence (DNA): TGTGCCAGCTTAGCCCCGGGTGGCTACACCTTC. The rearrangement joins TRBV12-3 or TRBV12-4 to TRBJ1-2; D is ambiguous. Trimming removed 8 bases from V and 7 bases from J, with 11 bases in between. The length of the CDR3 is 11 residues.

This clone was seen only a few times. The CDR3 protein is CASSLSSGTGLDTQYF. The CDR3 DNA is TGTGCCAGCAGCTTATCTTCCGGGACAGGGTTAGATACGCAGTATTTT. This sequence joins TRBV7-3 and TRBJ2-3, with TRBD1 identical over 9 bases. V lost 2 bases and J lost 5; bases outside the gene matches: 8. CDR1 SGHTA and CDR2 FQGTGA come from the germline V gene. The CDR3 totals 16 residues.

The CDR3 loop reads CASSPRGKLLYQETQYF. Written as DNA, the CDR3 is TGTGCCAGCAGCCCCCGGGGGAAGCTACTGTACCAAGAGACCCAGTACTTC. The rearrangement links TRBV5-8 to TRBJ2-5, with D possibly being TRBD2 (6 bases). The CDR3 runs 17 residues. Trimming took off 4 bases at V and 0 bases at J, with 19 bases between the two ends. In germline, CDR1 is SGHTS, CDR2 YDEGEE.

V is TRBV9 and J is TRBJ2-3, with a tentative D call TRBD2 (6 bases). The germline V gene encodes CDR1 SGDLS and CDR2 YYNGEE. V lost 1 base, J lost 2 bases, and 14 bases lay in between. This CDR3 has 16 amino acids. DNA of the CDR3: TGTGCCAGCAGCGTATCCCCAGCGGGTAACACAGATACGCAGTATTTT. Translated: CASSVSPAGNTDTQYF.

This rearrangement joins TRBV18 to TRBJ1-1; no clear D. This CDR3 is built from 14 residues. CDR1 and CDR2 from the germline V gene are KGHSH and LQKENI. Trimming shortened V by 2 bases and J by 1 base, and 8 bases separated the two germline ends. CDR3 protein: CASSPEPGNTEAFF. In DNA, the CDR3 is TGTGCCAGCTCACCAGAGCCAGGGAACACTGAAGCTTTCTTT.

The chain combines TRBV7-2 with TRBJ2-1, with TRBD1 matching over 12 bases. Germline lookup yields CDR1 SGHTA and CDR2 FQGNSA. The CDR3 is 17 amino acids. With 1 base clipped from V and 4 bases from J, the junction kept 5 bases outside the gene matches. The CDR3 here is CASSLVGTGGAYNEQFF. CDR3 nucleotide sequence: TGTGCCAGCAGCTTAGTAGGGACAGGGGGCGCTTACAATGAGCAGTTCTTC.

J is TRBJ1-2 and V is TRBV5-1; D ambiguous. This CDR3 comprises 14 residues. V was trimmed by 1 base and J by 2 bases, leaving 9 bases between them. Germline CDR1 is SGHRS and CDR2 is YFSETQ. In DNA, the CDR3 is TGCGCCAGCAGCTTGTTAGACGGGAACTATGGCTACACCTTC. It is translated as CASSLLDGNYGYTF.

The chain uses TRBV19 and TRBJ1-1; a possible D gene is TRBD1 (6 bases). The CDR3 length is 11 residues. Germline assignment: CDR1 LNHDA and CDR2 SQIVND (reference sequence). V was trimmed by 6 bases and J by 8 bases, leaving 10 bases between them. The CDR3 loop is CASRWGTEAFF. CDR3 DNA sequence: TGTGCCAGTAGGTGGGGGACAGAAGCTTTCTTT. Supplemented by reference TRBV19 and TRBJ1-1, the full variable domain reads DGGITQSPKYLFRKEGQNVTLSCEQNLNHDAMYWYRQDPGQGLRLIYYSQIVNDFQKGDIAEGYSVSREKKESFPLTVTSAQKNPTAFYLCASRWGTEAFFGQGTRLTVV.

V usage is TRBV18 and J usage is TRBJ1-4; D remains unclear. This CDR3 has 15 amino acids. Germline CDR1 is KGHSH and CDR2 is LQKENI. Trimming shortened V by 3 bases and J by 0 bases, and 8 bases separated the two germline ends. CDR3 DNA sequence: TGTGCCAGCTCACCGGTAACTGCAACTAATGAAAAACTGTTTTTT. It translates to CASSPVTATNEKLFF. Filled out from reference TRBV18 and TRBJ1-4, the complete variable domain reads NAGVMQNPRHLVRRRGQEARLRCSPMKGHSHVYWYRQLPEEGLKFMVYLQKENIIDESGMPKERFSAEFPKEGPSILRIQQVVRGDSAAYFCASSPVTATNEKLFFGSGTQLSVL.

This chain uses TRBV25-1 with TRBJ2-5; 9 nucleotides agree with TRBD1. The germline gives CDR1 MGHDK, CDR2 SYGVNS. This CDR3 region has 11 residues. Trimming removed 5 bases from V and 12 bases from J; junction bases left unmatched: 4. As DNA, the CDR3 is TGTGCCAGCAGTCCGGACAGGGGCGAGTACTTC. It specifies CASSPDRGEYF.